This passage covers 25 T cell receptor beta chains from one sample sequenced in a study of blood T cell repertoires in COVID-19. Method: immunoSEQ multiplex PCR; TCRdb's copy keeps in-frame clones and lacks some. The sample holds about 200,000 clones, 80% to 85% seen once. The material sequenced was peripheral blood. These receptors all come from a human donor in a cohort sampled during active COVID-19.

Only one count was recorded for this clone. The chain recombines TRBV2 with TRBJ1-3; 12 nucleotides agree with TRBD1. CDR1 and CDR2 (germline): SNHLY, FYNNEI. V was clipped by 6 bases and J by 4 bases; unmatched bases: 4. This CDR3 has 15 amino acids. The CDR3 region has the DNA TGTGCCAGCAGGGGACAGGGGGCTTCCGGAAACACCATATATTTT. As protein: CASRGQGASGNTIYF.

This clone was seen only once. V gene TRBV11-1 combines with J gene TRBJ2-2; D is perhaps TRBD2 (6 bases). This CDR3 comprises 14 residues. The germline CDR1 and CDR2 sequences are SGHAT and FQDESV (reference sequence). The V end was cut by 8 bases, the J end by 1 base, with 11 bases between. The CDR3 sequence is CASEGGQNTGELFF. CDR3 bases: TGTGCCAGCGAAGGAGGGCAGAACACCGGGGAGCTGTTTTTT.

This chain joins TRBV27 and TRBJ2-1; TRBD2 agrees at 8 bases. Per the germline V gene, CDR1 is MNHEY and CDR2 is SMNVEV (reference sequence). V gave up 3 bases and J gave up 7 bases; unmatched junction bases: 8. CDR3 size: 15 residues. The CDR3 nucleotides read TGTGCCAGCAGTTTCCCTGGACTAGCAGGTAATGAGCAGTTCTTC. Its translation: CASSFPGLAGNEQFF.

The chain employs TRBV28 and TRBJ2-7, with 8 positions matching TRBD2. CDR1 is MDHEN and CDR2 is SYDVKM in the germline V gene. The ends lost 3 bases at V and 0 bases at J; junction bases unmatched: 7. This CDR3 has 16 amino acids. CDR3 DNA sequence: TGTGCCAGCAGTTTTAACGGACTAGCCCTCTCCTACGAGCAGTACTTC. Encoded protein: CASSFNGLALSYEQYF.

In its sample, this clone was seen once. J is TRBJ1-1 and V is TRBV28; possible D gene TRBD1, 5 bases. The CDR3 is 15 residues long. Trimming shortened V by 4 bases and J by 4 bases, and 16 bases separated the two germline ends. Per the germline V gene, CDR1 is MDHEN and CDR2 is SYDVKM. This chain's CDR3 is CASSSAAGSGTEAFF. For the CDR3, the DNA is TGTGCCAGCAGTTCCGCCGCAGGGTCGGGCACTGAAGCTTTCTTT.

The chain couples TRBV9 to TRBJ1-2; the D is unclear. Trimming removed 4 bases from V and 8 bases from J, with 27 bases in between. Germline V gene lookup returns CDR1 SGDLS and CDR2 YYNGEE. This CDR3 region has 17 residues. CDR3 DNA: TGTGCCAGCAGCCCACGTGTCGGAGGGTCGAATTCAGGAGGCTACACCTTC. Amino acid sequence: CASSPRVGGSNSGGYTF.

The chain links TRBV27 to TRBJ2-3; D unclear. CDR1 is MNHEY and CDR2 is SMNVEV in the germline V gene (reference sequence). Trimming stripped 4 bases from V and 6 bases from J, with 5 bases between. CDR3 length: 11 residues. The CDR3 is CASSSLDTQYF. For the CDR3, the DNA is TGTGCCAGCAGTTCATTGGATACGCAGTATTTT.

CDR3 sequence (DNA): TGTGCCACCAGTGTTGGGACTGAGACCTACAATGAGCAGTTCTTC. The encoded protein is CATSVGTETYNEQFF. V usage is TRBV24-1 and J usage is TRBJ2-1, with D possibly TRBD2 on 6 matching bases. The CDR3 has 15 amino acids. Germline CDR1 KGHDR, CDR2 SFDVKD. V dropped 5 bases and J dropped 2 bases, with 12 bases sitting between them.

The chain joins TRBV6-4 to TRBJ2-1, with D possibly being TRBD2 (7 bases). The length of the CDR3 is 14 residues. The ends were cut back, 5 bases at V and 5 bases at J, with 13 bases in the middle. Germline V gene sequence: CDR1 MRHNA, CDR2 SNTAGT. CDR3 nucleotide sequence: TGTGCCAGCAGTAGAGAGGGGGGGCACAATGAGCAGTTCTTC. Translating it yields CASSREGGHNEQFF.

The gene calls are TRBV28 and TRBJ2-1, with 13 bases fitting TRBD2. The CDR3 sequence is 17 residues long. CDR1 is MDHEN and CDR2 is SYDVKM in the germline V gene. V gave up 7 bases and J gave up 1 base; unmatched junction bases: 7. The CDR3 region has the DNA TGTGCCAGCACCACTAGCGGGAGGGCCGAATCCTACAATGAGCAGTTCTTC. It is translated as CASTTSGRAESYNEQFF.

The V and J genes are TRBV5-6 and TRBJ2-3, with 12 positions matching TRBD2. CDR1 SGHDT and CDR2 YYEEEE come from the germline V gene. Trimming took 3 bases from V and 2 from J; bases not matched to a gene: 4. This CDR3 is built from 16 residues. The CDR3 is CASSSLAGGLTDTQYF. In nucleotides, the CDR3 is TGTGCCAGCAGCTCACTAGCGGGGGGCCTCACAGATACGCAGTATTTT.

The J gene is TRBJ1-6, the V gene TRBV19; 8 nucleotides line up with TRBD1. Trimming at V came to 2 bases and at J to 7 bases, leaving 4 bases not matched to a gene. Germline CDR1 reads LNHDA; CDR2 reads SQIVND (reference sequence). The CDR3 extends over 15 amino acids. Here the CDR3 reads CASSITGGRNSPLHF. CDR3 bases: TGTGCCAGTAGTATAACAGGGGGTAGGAATTCACCCCTCCACTTT.

The rearrangement joins TRBV18 to TRBJ1-3; no clear D gene. The V gene's germline CDR1 is KGHSH and CDR2 LQKENI. V lost 3 bases and J 0 bases, leaving 6 bases between the germline ends. The CDR3 runs 14 residues. The CDR3: CASSPSPSGNTIYF. DNA of the CDR3: TGTGCCAGCTCACCGTCTCCCTCTGGAAACACCATATATTTT.

This clone was seen at least ten times. The chain is built from TRBV19 and TRBJ2-3; TRBD1 might be the D (5 bases). This CDR3 is 14 amino acids long. Trimming cost V 5 bases and J 1 base, with 10 bases left between them. Germline CDR1 LNHDA, CDR2 SQIVND (reference sequence). The CDR3 sequence is CASSRWGGTDTQYF. The DNA of the CDR3 is TGTGCCAGTAGTCGGTGGGGCGGCACAGATACGCAGTATTTT.

The rearrangement links TRBV6-5 to TRBJ1-5; no definite D call. The CDR3 sequence is 13 residues long. Germline loops: CDR1 MNHEY, CDR2 SVGAGI. V lost 6 bases and J 3 bases, leaving 9 bases between the germline ends. DNA for the CDR3: TGTGCCAGCAGCTCATCCTACAATCAGCCCCAGCATTTT. Protein sequence: CASSSSYNQPQHF.

The V call is TRBV5-5, the J call TRBJ2-2; 13 nucleotides align to TRBD2. Trimming cost V 0 bases and J 4 bases; bases outside gene matches: 12. CDR1 and CDR2 from the germline V gene are SGHKS and YYEKEE (reference sequence). The CDR3 is made up of 20 amino acids. The CDR3 reads CASSLDPGLAGESGTGELFF. DNA of the CDR3: TGTGCCAGCAGCTTGGACCCCGGACTAGCGGGGGAGTCGGGCACCGGGGAGCTGTTTTTT.

This clone has just a few counts. The rearrangement links TRBV27 to TRBJ1-2, with D maybe TRBD1 (5 bases). The CDR3 contains 13 residues. Germline CDR1 MNHEY, CDR2 SMNVEV (reference sequence). Trimming cost V 2 bases and J 4 bases, with 8 bases left between them. The CDR3 nucleotides are TGTGCCAGCAGTTTACACAGGTCCTATGGCTACACCTTC. Its protein is CASSLHRSYGYTF.

The chain is built from TRBV7-9 and TRBJ2-2, with TRBD2 identical over 8 bases. Germline-derived CDR1 and CDR2 are SEHNR and FQNEAQ (reference sequence). Germline trimming cut 5 bases from V and 4 bases from J; bases unmatched to any gene: 6. The CDR3 consists of 15 residues. In DNA, the CDR3 is TGTGCCAGCAGCCGAGGACTAGCCTCCACCGGGGAGCTGTTTTTT. This gives the protein CASSRGLASTGELFF.

The chain uses TRBV6-5 and TRBJ2-5; 10 bases align to TRBD1. The CDR3 length is 13 residues. Germline CDR1 MNHEY, CDR2 SVGAGI. The V segment lost 10 bases and the J segment 5 bases; nucleotides outside the gene matches: 7. The CDR3, as DNA: TGTGCCACCCGGGACAGGGGAACGGAGACCCAGTACTTC. Encoded protein: CATRDRGTETQYF.

The J gene is TRBJ2-3, the V gene TRBV5-6; D is possibly TRBD2 (6 bases). CDR3 length equals 14 residues. The germline CDR1 and CDR2 sequences are SGHDT and YYEEEE. V lost 7 bases to trimming and J lost 2 bases, with 14 bases between them. DNA for the CDR3: TGTGCCAGCGGAAAAGGACTACTCACAGATACGCAGTATTTT. Its translation is CASGKGLLTDTQYF. Supplemented by reference TRBV5-6 and TRBJ2-3, the full variable domain reads DAGVTQSPTHLIKTRGQQVTLRCSPKSGHDTVSWYQQALGQGPQFIFQYYEEEERQRGNFPDRFSGHQFPNYSSELNVNALLLGDSALYLCASGKGLLTDTQYFGPGTRLTVL.

V and J are TRBV6-1 and TRBJ2-7, with D tentatively TRBD1 (5 bases). Between the trimmed V and J ends, which lost 3 bases and 0 bases, there was a span of 12 bases. The CDR3 is 15 residues long. Germline values: CDR1 MNHNS, CDR2 SASEGT. The CDR3 DNA sequence: TGTGCCAGCAGTGAGGCCGGAGACAGCTCCTACGAGCAGTACGTC. This gives the protein CASSEAGDSSYEQYV.

The chain carries TRBV27 and TRBJ2-1, with 9 bases that match TRBD1. The CDR3 consists of 13 residues. CDR1 and CDR2 from the germline V gene are MNHEY and SMNVEV (reference sequence). V shed 5 bases and J 15 bases; nucleotides not matched to a gene: 11. Here the CDR3 DNA reads TGTGCCAGCAGTCCCGGGACAGGGTTGATTTCGTTCTTC. Translating it yields CASSPGTGLISFF.

V and J are TRBV10-3 and TRBJ2-2; the match to TRBD1 covers 8 bases. Germline V gene data show CDR1 as ENHRY and CDR2 as SYGVKD. This CDR3 has 14 residues. With V trimmed by 10 bases and J by 4 bases, 8 bases remained unmatched. CDR3 coding DNA: TGTGCCAGCAGCGGACAGGGTGTCACCGGGGAGCTGTTTTTT. Amino acids: CASSGQGVTGELFF.

V and J are TRBV3-1 (or the pseudogene TRBV3-2) and TRBJ1-3, with 10 bases that match TRBD1. The CDR3 is 17 amino acids. Germline V gene lookup returns CDR1 LGHDT and CDR2 YNNKEL (reference sequence). V shed 4 bases, J shed 4 bases, and the junction held 10 bases outside the gene matches. The CDR3 is CASSLLGTGVAGNTIYF. The CDR3 DNA reads TGTGCCAGCAGCCTACTCGGGACAGGGGTAGCGGGAAACACCATATATTTT.

V is TRBV30 and J is TRBJ2-1; TRBD1 matches 10 bases. Germline V gene lookup returns CDR1 GTSNPN and CDR2 SVGIG (reference sequence). This CDR3 spans 15 amino acids. After removal of 3 bases from V and 10 bases from J, the junction contained 12 bases not matched to a gene. In DNA, the CDR3 is TGTGCCTGGAGGGCATTCGGGACAGGGGTATTCGAGCAGTTCTTC. This sequence encodes CAWRAFGTGVFEQFF.